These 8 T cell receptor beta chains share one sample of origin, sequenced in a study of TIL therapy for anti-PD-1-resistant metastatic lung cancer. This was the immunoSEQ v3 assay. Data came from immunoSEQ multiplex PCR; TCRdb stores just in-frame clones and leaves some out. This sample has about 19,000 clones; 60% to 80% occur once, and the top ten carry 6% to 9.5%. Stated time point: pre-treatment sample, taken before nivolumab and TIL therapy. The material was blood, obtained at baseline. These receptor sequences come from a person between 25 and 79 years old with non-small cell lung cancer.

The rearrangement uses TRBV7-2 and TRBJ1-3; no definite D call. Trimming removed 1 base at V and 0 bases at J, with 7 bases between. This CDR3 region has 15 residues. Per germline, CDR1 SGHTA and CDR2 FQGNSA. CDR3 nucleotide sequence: TGTGCCAGCAGCTTAGTCTCGAGCTCTGGAAACACCATATATTTT. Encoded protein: CASSLVSSSGNTIYF.

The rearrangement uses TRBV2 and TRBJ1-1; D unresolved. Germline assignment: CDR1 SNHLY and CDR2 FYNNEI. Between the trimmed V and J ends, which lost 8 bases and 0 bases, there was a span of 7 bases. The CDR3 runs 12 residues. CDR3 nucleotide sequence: TGTGCCAGCTTCAGAGTGAACACTGAAGCTTTCTTT. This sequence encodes CASFRVNTEAFF.

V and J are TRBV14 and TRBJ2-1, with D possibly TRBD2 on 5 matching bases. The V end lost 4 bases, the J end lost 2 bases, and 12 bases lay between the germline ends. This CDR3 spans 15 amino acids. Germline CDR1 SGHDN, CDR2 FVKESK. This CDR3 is CASSRQAGTYNEQFF. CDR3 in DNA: TGTGCCAGCAGCCGGCAGGCGGGCACCTACAATGAGCAGTTCTTC.

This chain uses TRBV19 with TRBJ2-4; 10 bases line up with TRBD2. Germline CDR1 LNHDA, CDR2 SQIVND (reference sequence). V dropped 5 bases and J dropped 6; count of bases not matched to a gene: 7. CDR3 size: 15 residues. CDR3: CASSGLAGERNIQYF. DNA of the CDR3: TGTGCCAGTAGTGGGCTAGCGGGAGAGAGAAACATTCAGTACTTC.

The CDR3 bases are TGTGCCTGGAGGGGGGAGTGGGATACGCAGTATTTT. Amino acids: CAWRGEWDTQYF. This sequence joins TRBV30 and TRBJ2-3, with D perhaps matching TRBD1 or TRBD2 (5 bases each). Trimming removed 3 bases at V and 6 bases at J, with 10 bases between. Germline V lookup: CDR1 GTSNPN, CDR2 SVGIG (reference sequence). The CDR3 extends over 12 amino acids. Full variable domain (remainder filled in from reference TRBV30 and TRBJ2-3): SQTIHQWPATLVQPVGSPLSLECTVEGTSNPNLYWYRQAAGRGLQLLFYSVGIGQISSEVPQNLSASRPQDRQFILSSKKLLLSDSGFYLCAWRGEWDTQYFGPGTRLTVL.

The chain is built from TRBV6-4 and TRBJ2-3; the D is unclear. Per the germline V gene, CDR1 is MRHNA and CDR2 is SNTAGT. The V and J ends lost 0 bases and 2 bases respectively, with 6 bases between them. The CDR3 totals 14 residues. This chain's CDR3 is CASSDSSDTDTQYF. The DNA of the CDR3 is TGTGCCAGCAGTGACTCGTCGGACACAGATACGCAGTATTTT.

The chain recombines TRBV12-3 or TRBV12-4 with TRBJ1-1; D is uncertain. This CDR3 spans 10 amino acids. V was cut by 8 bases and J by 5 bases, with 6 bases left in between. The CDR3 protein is CASRDTEAFF. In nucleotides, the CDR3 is TGTGCCAGCCGGGATACTGAAGCTTTCTTT.

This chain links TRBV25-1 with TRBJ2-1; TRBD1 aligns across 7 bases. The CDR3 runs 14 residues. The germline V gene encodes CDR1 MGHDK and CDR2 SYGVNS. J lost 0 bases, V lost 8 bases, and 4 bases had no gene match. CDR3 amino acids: CASGGQSSYNEQFF. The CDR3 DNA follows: TGTGCCAGCGGGGGACAGTCCTCCTACAATGAGCAGTTCTTC.